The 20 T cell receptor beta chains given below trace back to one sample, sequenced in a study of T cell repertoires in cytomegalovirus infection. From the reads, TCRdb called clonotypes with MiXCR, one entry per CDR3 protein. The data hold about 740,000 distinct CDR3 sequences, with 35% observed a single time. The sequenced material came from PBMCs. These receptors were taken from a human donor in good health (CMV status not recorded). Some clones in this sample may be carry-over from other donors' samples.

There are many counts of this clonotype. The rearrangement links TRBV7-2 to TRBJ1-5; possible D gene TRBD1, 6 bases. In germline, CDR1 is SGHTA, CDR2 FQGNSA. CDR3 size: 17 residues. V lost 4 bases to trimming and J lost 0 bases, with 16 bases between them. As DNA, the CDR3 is TGTGCCAGCAGCTCCCACTCCGGGACACTTAGCAATCAGCCCCAGCATTTT. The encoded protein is CASSSHSGTLSNQPQHF. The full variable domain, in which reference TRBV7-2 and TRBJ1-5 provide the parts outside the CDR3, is GAGVSQSPSNKVTEKGKDVELRCDPISGHTALYWYRQSLGQGLEFLIYFQGNSAPDKSGLPSDRFSAERTGGSVSTLTIQRTQQEDSAVYLCASSSHSGTLSNQPQHFGDGTRLSIL.

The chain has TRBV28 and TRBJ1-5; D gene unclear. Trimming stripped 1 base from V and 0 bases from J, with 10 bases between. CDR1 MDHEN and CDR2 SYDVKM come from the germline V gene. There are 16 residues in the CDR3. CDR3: CASSLSPAYSNQPQHF. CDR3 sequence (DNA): TGTGCCAGCAGTTTATCACCAGCTTATAGCAATCAGCCCCAGCATTTT.

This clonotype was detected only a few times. CDR3 residues: CASRGLGGDSDTGELFF. CDR3 coding DNA: TGTGCCAGCAGGGGACTAGGGGGTGACAGTGACACCGGGGAGCTGTTTTTT. This chain uses TRBV6-1 with TRBJ2-2, with 8 nucleotides matching TRBD2. V shed 6 bases, J shed 3 bases, and the junction held 12 bases outside the gene matches. Germline V gene sequence: CDR1 MNHNS, CDR2 SASEGT. The CDR3 is 17 residues long.

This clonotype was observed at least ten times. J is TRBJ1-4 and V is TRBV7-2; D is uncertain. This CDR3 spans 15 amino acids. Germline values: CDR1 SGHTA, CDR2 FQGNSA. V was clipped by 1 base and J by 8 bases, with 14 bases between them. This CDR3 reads CASSLEGYQGEKLFF. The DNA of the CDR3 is TGTGCCAGCAGCTTAGAAGGTTACCAAGGGGAAAAACTGTTTTTT.

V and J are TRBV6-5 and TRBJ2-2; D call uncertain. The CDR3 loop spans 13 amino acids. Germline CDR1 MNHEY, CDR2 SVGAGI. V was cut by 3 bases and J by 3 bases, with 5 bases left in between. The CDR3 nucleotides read TGTGCCAGCAGTTATCAGTACACCGGGGAGCTGTTTTTT. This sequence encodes CASSYQYTGELFF.

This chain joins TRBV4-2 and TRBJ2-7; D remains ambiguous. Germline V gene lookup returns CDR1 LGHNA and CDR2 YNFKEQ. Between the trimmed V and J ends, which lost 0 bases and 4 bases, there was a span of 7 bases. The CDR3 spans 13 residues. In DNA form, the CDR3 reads TGTGCCAGCAGCCAAGATTTGCAGTACGAGCAGTACTTC. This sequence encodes CASSQDLQYEQYF.

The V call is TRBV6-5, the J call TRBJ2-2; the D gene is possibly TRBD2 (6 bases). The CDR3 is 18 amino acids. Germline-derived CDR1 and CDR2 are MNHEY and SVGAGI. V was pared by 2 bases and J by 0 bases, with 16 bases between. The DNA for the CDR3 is TGTGCCAGCAGTTACCGGGCTAGCGCCCGCCCGAACACCGGGGAGCTGTTTTTT. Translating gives CASSYRASARPNTGELFF.

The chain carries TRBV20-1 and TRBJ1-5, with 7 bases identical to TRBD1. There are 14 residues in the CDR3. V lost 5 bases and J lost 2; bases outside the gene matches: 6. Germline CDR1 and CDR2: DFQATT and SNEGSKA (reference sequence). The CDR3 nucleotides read TGCAGTGCTTCCACAGGGGTGGGCAATCAGCCCCAGCATTTT. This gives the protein CSASTGVGNQPQHF.

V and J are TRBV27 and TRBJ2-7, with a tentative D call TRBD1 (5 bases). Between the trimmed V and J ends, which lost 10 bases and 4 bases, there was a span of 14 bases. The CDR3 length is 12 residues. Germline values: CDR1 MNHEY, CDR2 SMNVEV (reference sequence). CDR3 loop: CATSGQGYEQYF. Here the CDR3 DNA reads TGTGCCACCTCCGGGCAGGGATACGAGCAGTACTTC.

The CDR3 sequence: CSARDSPSYEQYF. The CDR3 nucleotides are TGCAGTGCTAGAGATTCCCCCTCCTACGAGCAGTACTTC. The chain combines TRBV20-1 with TRBJ2-7; D uncertain. V dropped 0 bases and J dropped 0 bases, with 6 bases sitting between them. Germline values: CDR1 DFQATT, CDR2 SNEGSKA (reference sequence). The CDR3 runs 13 residues.

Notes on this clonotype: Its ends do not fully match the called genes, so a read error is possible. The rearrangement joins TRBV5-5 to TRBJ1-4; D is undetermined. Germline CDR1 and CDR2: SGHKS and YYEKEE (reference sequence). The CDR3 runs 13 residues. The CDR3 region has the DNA TGTGCCAGAAGCTTGCGTGGGGTTGAAAAACTGTTTTTT. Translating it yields CARSLRGVEKLFF.

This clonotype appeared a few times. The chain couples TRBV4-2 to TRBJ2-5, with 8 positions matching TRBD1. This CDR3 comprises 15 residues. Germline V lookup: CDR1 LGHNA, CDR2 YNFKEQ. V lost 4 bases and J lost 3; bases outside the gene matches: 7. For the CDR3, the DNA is TGTGCCAGCAGCCCAACCTTGACAGGGGAAGAGACCCAGTACTTC. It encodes CASSPTLTGEETQYF.

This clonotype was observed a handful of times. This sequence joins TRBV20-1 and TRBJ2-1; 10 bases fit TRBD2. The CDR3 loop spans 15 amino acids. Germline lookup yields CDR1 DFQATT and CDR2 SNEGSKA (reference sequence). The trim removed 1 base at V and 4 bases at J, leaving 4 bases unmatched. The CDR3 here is CSARGSSGGYNEQFF. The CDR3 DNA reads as TGCAGTGCTAGAGGGTCTAGCGGGGGATACAATGAGCAGTTCTTC.

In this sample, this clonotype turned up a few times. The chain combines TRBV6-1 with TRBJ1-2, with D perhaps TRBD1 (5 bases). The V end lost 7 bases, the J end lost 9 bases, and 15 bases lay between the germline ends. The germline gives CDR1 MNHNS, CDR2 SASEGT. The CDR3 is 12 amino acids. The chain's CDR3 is CASNYDRLRYTF. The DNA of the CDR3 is TGTGCCAGCAACTATGACAGATTGCGCTACACCTTC.

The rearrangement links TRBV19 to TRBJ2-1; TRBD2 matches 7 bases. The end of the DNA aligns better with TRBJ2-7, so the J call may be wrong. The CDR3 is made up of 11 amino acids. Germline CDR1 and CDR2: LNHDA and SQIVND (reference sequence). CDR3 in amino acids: CASRLAGEQYF. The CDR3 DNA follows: TGTGCCAGCCGACTAGCTGGAGAGCAGTACTTC.

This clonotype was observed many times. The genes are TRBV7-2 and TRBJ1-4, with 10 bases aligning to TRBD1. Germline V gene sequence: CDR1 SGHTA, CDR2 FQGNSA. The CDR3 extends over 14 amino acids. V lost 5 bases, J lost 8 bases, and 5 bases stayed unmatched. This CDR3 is CASSTTGGREKLFF. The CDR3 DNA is TGTGCCAGCAGCACGACAGGGGGCCGGGAAAAACTGTTTTTT.

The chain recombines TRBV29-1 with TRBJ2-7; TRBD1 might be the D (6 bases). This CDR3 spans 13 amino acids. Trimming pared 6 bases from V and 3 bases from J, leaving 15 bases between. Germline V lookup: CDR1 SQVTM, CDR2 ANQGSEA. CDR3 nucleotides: TGCAGCGTAGAGGGTATAGGGGGCTACGAGCAGTACTTC. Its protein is CSVEGIGGYEQYF.

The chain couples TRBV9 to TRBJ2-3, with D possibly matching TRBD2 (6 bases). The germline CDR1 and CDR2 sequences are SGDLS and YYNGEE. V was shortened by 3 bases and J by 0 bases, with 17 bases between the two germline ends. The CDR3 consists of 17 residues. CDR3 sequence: CASSEPKSGYSTDTQYF. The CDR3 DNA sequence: TGTGCCAGCAGCGAACCCAAAAGCGGGTATAGCACAGATACGCAGTATTTT.

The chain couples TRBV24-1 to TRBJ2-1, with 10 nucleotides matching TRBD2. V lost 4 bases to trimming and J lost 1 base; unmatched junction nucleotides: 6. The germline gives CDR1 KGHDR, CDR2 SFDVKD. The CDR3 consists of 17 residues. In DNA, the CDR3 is TGTGCCACCAGTGACCCCCTAGCGGGAGCGTCCTACAATGAGCAGTTCTTC. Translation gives CATSDPLAGASYNEQFF.

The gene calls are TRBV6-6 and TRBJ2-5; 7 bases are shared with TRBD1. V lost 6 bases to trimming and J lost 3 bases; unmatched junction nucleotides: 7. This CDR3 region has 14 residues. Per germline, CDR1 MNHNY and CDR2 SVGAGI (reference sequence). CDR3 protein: CASRPTGAKETQYF. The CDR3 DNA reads TGTGCCAGCAGGCCTACAGGGGCCAAAGAGACCCAGTACTTC.